A selection of T cell receptor beta chains follows, all from one sample in a study of T cells in Graves' hyperthyroidism and ophthalmopathy. TCRdb fed the multiplex PCR reads into MiXCR, producing one record per CDR3 protein. The sample shows about 380,000 distinct CDR3 sequences, around 18% of them seen only once. Sequencing was performed on blood. These TCRs come from a man between 18 and 35 years old with Graves' ophthalmopathy. The CDR3 runs from the conserved cysteine through the conserved F or W. The D gene is left open where the match is weak. Clone size, where shown, is once, few, many, or a class for clones that have expanded.

clone_size j_call d_call v_call cdr3_aa cdr3_nt
few TRBJ2-7 NA TRBV5-1 CASSLYGALRDEQYF TGCGCCAGCAGCTTGTACGGGGCATTGAGGGACGAGCAGTACTTC
NA TRBJ2-1 TRBD1 TRBV12-3/TRBV12-4 CASRSEGTGGEQFF TGTGCCAGCAGATCTGAAGGGACAGGGGGTGAGCAGTTCTTC
many TRBJ2-3 TRBD2 TRBV24-1 CATSDLRSGGQADTQYF TGTGCCACCAGTGATTTACGTAGCGGGGGGCAGGCAGATACGCAGTATTTT
many TRBJ2-7 NA TRBV5-1 CASSWGRGGAYEQYF TGCGCCAGCAGCTGGGGGCGAGGGGGAGCCTACGAGCAGTACTTC
few TRBJ2-6 NA TRBV6-1 CASSDLSGANVLTF TGTGCCAGCAGTGACCTATCTGGGGCCAACGTCCTGACTTTC
few TRBJ1-1 NA TRBV7-9 CASSPSEGGNTEAFF TGTGCCAGCAGCCCGTCGGAAGGGGGGAACACTGAAGCTTTCTTT
NA TRBJ2-5 TRBD2 TRBV2 CASSEFAAGVGETQYF TGTGCCAGCAGTGAATTCGCGGCGGGAGTTGGAGAGACCCAGTACTTC
many TRBJ2-3 TRBD2 TRBV5-8 CASSFSSGGKDTQYF TGTGCCAGCAGCTTCTCCAGCGGGGGTAAAGATACGCAGTATTTT
NA TRBJ2-7 NA TRBV20-1 CSARDLPGSYEQYF TGCAGTGCTAGAGACCTCCCAGGGAGCTACGAGCAGTACTTC
many TRBJ1-2 NA TRBV5-1 CASSLFAQGSYGYTF TGCGCCAGCAGCTTGTTCGCCCAGGGTAGCTATGGCTACACCTTC
few TRBJ1-5 TRBD1 TRBV20-1 CSAWRQGGQPQHF TGCAGTGCTTGGCGACAGGGGGGTCAGCCCCAGCATTTT
NA TRBJ2-3 NA TRBV4-1 CASSQPGASSTDTQYF TGCGCCAGCAGCCAACCAGGGGCTTCGAGCACAGATACGCAGTATTTT
many TRBJ2-1 TRBD2 TRBV7-3 CASSSGGGNNEQFF TGTGCCAGCAGCTCTGGGGGGGGTAACAATGAGCAGTTCTTC
many TRBJ1-1 NA TRBV11-2 CASSPWGGTNTEAFF TGTGCCAGCAGCCCCTGGGGGGGGACGAACACTGAAGCTTTCTTT
many TRBJ1-1 NA TRBV6-1 CASSEDPMNTEAFF TGTGCCAGCAGTGAGGACCCAATGAACACTGAAGCTTTCTTT
NA TRBJ2-5 NA TRBV12-3/TRBV12-4 CASSIQITNQETQYF TGTGCCAGCAGCATACAAATCACTAACCAAGAGACCCAGTACTTC
many TRBJ2-7 NA TRBV6-6 CASSYLGAGRYEQYF TGTGCCAGCAGTTACCTTGGCGCCGGACGATACGAGCAGTACTTC
NA TRBJ2-5 TRBD2 TRBV7-3 CASSLTVAGGPMEETQYF TGTGCCAGCAGCTTAACAGTAGCGGGGGGGCCCATGGAGGAGACCCAGTACTTC
many TRBJ2-7 TRBD1 TRBV24-1 CATSDRDSTYEQYF TGTGCCACCAGTGATCGGGACAGTACCTACGAGCAGTACTTC
many TRBJ1-1 NA TRBV11-2 CASSSRRPGPNRTEAFF TGTGCCAGCAGCTCACGTCGGCCGGGGCCCAATCGGACTGAAGCTTTCTTT
NA TRBJ2-1 NA TRBV27 CASSVSGYNNEQFF TGTGCCAGCAGTGTCAGCGGGTATAACAATGAGCAGTTCTTC
many TRBJ2-3 NA TRBV2 CATQVPDTQYF TGTGCCACCCAAGTCCCAGATACGCAGTATTTT
NA TRBJ2-1 TRBD2 TRBV11-3 CASSRYGTSGGALFSSYNEQFF TGTGCCAGCAGCCGATATGGGACTAGCGGGGGGGCCCTTTTTAGCTCCTACAATGAGCAGTTCTTC
many TRBJ2-7 NA TRBV6-1 CASNPTAFLDYEQYF TGTGCCAGCAACCCGACAGCCTTTCTGGACTACGAGCAGTACTTC
few TRBJ1-2 NA TRBV6-4 CASSDSVWRNYGYTF TGTGCCAGCAGTGACTCAGTATGGCGAAACTATGGCTACACCTTC
few TRBJ1-4 TRBD1 TRBV5-6 CASSQRTGIEKLFF TGTGCCAGCAGCCAACGGACAGGGATCGAAAAACTGTTTTTT
NA TRBJ1-2 TRBD1 TRBV18 CASSPSATGGDGYTF TGTGCCAGCTCTCCCTCCGCTACAGGGGGCGATGGCTACACCTTC
many TRBJ2-7 NA TRBV10-3 CAISEGSPMGEQYF TGTGCCATCAGTGAGGGTAGTCCTATGGGAGAGCAGTACTTC
many TRBJ1-1 NA TRBV10-3 CAISENKAEAFF TGTGCCATCAGTGAAAACAAAGCTGAAGCTTTCTTT
many TRBJ1-3 NA TRBV2 CASQGDSGNTIYF TGTGCCAGCCAGGGTGACTCTGGAAACACCATATATTTT
NA TRBJ1-2 NA TRBV18 CASSYREGDGYTF TGTGCCAGCTCTTACAGGGAGGGCGATGGCTACACCTTC